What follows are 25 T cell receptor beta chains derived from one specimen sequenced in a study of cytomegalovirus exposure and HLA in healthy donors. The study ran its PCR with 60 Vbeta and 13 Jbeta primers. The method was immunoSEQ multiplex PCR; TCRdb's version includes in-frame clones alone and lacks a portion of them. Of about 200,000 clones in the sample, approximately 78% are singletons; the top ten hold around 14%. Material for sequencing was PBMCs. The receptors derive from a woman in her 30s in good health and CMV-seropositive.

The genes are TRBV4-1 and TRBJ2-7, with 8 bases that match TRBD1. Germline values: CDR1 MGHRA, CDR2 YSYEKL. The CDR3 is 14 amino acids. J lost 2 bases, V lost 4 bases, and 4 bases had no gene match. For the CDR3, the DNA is TGCGCCAGCAGCCGGGACAGGACCACCTACGAGCAGTACTTC. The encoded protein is CASSRDRTTYEQYF.

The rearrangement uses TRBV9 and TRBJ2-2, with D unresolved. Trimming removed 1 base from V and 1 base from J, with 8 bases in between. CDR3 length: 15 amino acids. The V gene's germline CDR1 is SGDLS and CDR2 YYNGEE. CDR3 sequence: CASSVWQENTGELFF. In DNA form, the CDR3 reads TGTGCCAGCAGCGTATGGCAGGAGAACACCGGGGAGCTGTTTTTT. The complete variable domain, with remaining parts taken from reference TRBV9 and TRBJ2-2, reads DSGVTQTPKHLITATGQRVTLRCSPRSGDLSVYWYQQSLDQGLQFLIQYYNGEERAKGNILERFSAQQFPDLHSELNLSSLELGDSALYFCASSVWQENTGELFFGEGSRLTVL.

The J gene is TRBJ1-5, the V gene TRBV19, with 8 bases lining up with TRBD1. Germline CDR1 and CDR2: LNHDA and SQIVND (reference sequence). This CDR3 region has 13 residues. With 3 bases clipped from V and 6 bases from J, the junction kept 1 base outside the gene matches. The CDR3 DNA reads TGTGCCAGTAGTATGGACAGGGCTCAGCCCCAGCATTTT. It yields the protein CASSMDRAQPQHF.

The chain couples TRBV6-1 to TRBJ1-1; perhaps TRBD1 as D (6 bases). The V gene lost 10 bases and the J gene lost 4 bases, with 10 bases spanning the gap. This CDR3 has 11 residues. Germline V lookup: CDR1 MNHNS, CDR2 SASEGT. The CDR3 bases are TGTGCCACCCGGGGGGCCACTGAAGCTTTCTTT. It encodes CATRGATEAFF.

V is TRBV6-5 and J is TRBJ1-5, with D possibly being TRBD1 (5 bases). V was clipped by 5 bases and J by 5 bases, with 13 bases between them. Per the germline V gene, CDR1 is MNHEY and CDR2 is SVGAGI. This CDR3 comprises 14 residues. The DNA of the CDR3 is TGTGCCAGCAGTCCCAGGGTTCAGGATCAGCCCCAGCATTTT. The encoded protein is CASSPRVQDQPQHF.

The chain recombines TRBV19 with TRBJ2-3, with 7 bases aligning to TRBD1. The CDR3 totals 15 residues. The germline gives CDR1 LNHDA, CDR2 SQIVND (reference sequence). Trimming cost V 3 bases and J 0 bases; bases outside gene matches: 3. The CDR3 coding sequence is TGTGCCAGTAGTATGACGGGACAGAGCACAGATACGCAGTATTTT. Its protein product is CASSMTGQSTDTQYF. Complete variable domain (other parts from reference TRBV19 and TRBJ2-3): DGGITQSPKYLFRKEGQNVTLSCEQNLNHDAMYWYRQDPGQGLRLIYYSQIVNDFQKGDIAEGYSVSREKKESFPLTVTSAQKNPTAFYLCASSMTGQSTDTQYFGPGTRLTVL.

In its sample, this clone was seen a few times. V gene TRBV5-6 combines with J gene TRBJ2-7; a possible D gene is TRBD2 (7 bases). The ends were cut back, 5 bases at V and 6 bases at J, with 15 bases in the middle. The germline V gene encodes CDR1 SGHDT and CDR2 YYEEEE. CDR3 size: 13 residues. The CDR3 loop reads CASSGGGHLEQYF. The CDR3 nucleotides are TGTGCCAGCAGTGGGGGGGGGCATCTCGAGCAGTACTTC. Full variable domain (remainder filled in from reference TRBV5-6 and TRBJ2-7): DAGVTQSPTHLIKTRGQQVTLRCSPKSGHDTVSWYQQALGQGPQFIFQYYEEEERQRGNFPDRFSGHQFPNYSSELNVNALLLGDSALYLCASSGGGHLEQYFGPGTRLTVT.

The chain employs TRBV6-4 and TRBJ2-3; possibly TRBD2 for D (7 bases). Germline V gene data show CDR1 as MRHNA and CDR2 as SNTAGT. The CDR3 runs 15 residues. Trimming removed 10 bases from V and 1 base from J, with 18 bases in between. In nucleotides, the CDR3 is TGTGCCACCTCAGAAAAGGGGGGGGGCACAGATACGCAGTATTTT. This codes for CATSEKGGGTDTQYF.

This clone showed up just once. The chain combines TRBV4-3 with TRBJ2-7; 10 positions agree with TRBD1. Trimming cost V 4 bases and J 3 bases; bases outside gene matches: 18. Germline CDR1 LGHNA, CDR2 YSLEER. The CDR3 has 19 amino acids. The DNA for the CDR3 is TGCGCCAGCAGCCTCTACACCGCTACCGGGACAGGGGCCGTCTACGAGCAGTACTTC. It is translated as CASSLYTATGTGAVYEQYF.

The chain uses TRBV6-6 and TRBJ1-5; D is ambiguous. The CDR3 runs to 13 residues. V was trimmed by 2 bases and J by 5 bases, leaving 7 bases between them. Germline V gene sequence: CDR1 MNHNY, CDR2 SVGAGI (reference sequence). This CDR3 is CASSYSSHQPQHF. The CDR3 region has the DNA TGTGCCAGCAGTTACAGCTCTCATCAGCCCCAGCATTTT.

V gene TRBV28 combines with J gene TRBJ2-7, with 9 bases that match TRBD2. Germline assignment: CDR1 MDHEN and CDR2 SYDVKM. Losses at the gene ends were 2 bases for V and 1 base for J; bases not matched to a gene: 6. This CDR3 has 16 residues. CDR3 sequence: CASSLAGGRGSYEQYF. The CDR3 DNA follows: TGTGCCAGCAGTTTAGCGGGGGGGAGGGGTTCCTACGAGCAGTACTTC.

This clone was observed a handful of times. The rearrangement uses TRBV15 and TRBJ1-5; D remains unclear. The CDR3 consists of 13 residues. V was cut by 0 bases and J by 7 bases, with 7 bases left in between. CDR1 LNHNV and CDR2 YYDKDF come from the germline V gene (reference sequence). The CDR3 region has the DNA TGTGCCACCAGCAGAGATCGTCGGCAGCCCCAGCATTTT. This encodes CATSRDRRQPQHF.

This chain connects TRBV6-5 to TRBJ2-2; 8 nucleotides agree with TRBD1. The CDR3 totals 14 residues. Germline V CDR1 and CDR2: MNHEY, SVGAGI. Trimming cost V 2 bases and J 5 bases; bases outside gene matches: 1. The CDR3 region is CASSYHRGTGELFF. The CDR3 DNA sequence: TGTGCCAGCAGTTACCACAGGGGGACCGGGGAGCTGTTTTTT.

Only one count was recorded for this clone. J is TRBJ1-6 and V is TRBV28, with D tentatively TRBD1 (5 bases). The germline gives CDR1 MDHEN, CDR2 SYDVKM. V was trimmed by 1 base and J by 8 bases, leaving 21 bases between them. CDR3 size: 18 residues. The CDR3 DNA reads TGTGCCAGCAGTTTATCTCGGCAGGGTATGAGAAGTGATTCACCCCTCCACTTT. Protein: CASSLSRQGMRSDSPLHF.

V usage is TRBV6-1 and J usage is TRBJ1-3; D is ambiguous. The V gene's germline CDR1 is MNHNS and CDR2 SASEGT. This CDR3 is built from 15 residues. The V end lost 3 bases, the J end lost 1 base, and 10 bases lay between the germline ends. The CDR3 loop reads CASSDSLESGNTIYF. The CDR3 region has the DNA TGTGCCAGCAGTGATAGTTTAGAATCTGGAAACACCATATATTTT.

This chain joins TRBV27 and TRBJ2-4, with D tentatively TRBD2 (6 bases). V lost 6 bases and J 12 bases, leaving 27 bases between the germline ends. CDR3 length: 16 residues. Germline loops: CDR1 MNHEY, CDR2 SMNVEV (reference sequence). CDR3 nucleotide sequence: TGTGCCAGCAGACCACTACTAGGACTAATCGTGGGGAATCAGTACTTC. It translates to CASRPLLGLIVGNQYF.

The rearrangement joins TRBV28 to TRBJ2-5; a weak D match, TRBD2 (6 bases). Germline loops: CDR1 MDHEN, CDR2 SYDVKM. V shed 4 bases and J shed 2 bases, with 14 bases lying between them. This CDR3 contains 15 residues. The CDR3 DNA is TGTGCCAGCAGTTCCCGGGACTCATATCAAGAGACCCAGTACTTC. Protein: CASSSRDSYQETQYF.

The CDR3, as DNA: TGCGCCAGCAGCCTTAGGACAGGAGTCGAAAAACTGTTTTTT. Residues: CASSLRTGVEKLFF. The V and J genes are TRBV4-3 and TRBJ1-4, with 7 bases fitting TRBD1. J gave up 8 bases and V 4 bases, and 7 bases lay outside the gene matches. Germline-derived CDR1 and CDR2 are LGHNA and YSLEER. The CDR3 extends over 14 amino acids.

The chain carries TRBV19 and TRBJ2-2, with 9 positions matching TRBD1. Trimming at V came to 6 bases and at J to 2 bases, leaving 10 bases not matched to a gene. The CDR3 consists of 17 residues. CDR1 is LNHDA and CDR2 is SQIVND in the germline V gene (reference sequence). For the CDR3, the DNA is TGTGCCAGTAGACGGACAGGGGTCCTCTTAAACACCGGGGAGCTGTTTTTT. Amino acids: CASRRTGVLLNTGELFF.

The CDR3: CASSFGTPRLYEQYF. The CDR3 DNA follows: TGTGCCAGCAGTTTCGGGACACCAAGACTCTACGAGCAGTACTTC. J is TRBJ2-7 and V is TRBV27; weak D call: TRBD1 (6 bases). Germline V lookup: CDR1 MNHEY, CDR2 SMNVEV (reference sequence). This CDR3 spans 15 amino acids. V was shortened by 3 bases and J by 3 bases, with 15 bases between the two germline ends.

CDR3 sequence: CATSRGPQANYGYTF. CDR3 nucleotide sequence: TGTGCCACCAGCAGAGGCCCCCAGGCGAACTATGGCTACACCTTC. This chain links TRBV15 with TRBJ1-2; D gene unclear. CDR3 length: 15 amino acids. V was cut by 1 base and J by 2 bases, with 11 bases left in between. The V gene's germline CDR1 is LNHNV and CDR2 YYDKDF (reference sequence).

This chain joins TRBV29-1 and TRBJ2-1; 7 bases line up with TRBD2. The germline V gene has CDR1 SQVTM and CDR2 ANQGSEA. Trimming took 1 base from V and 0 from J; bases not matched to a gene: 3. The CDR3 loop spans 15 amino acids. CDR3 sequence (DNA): TGCAGCGTTGAAGGCCTAGCGGTCTCCTACAATGAGCAGTTCTTC. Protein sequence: CSVEGLAVSYNEQFF.

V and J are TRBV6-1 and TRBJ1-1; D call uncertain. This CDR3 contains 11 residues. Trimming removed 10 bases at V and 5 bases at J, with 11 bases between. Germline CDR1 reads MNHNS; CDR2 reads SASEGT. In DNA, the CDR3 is TGTGCCATCAAAAGGGAGACTGAAGCTTTCTTT. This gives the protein CAIKRETEAFF.

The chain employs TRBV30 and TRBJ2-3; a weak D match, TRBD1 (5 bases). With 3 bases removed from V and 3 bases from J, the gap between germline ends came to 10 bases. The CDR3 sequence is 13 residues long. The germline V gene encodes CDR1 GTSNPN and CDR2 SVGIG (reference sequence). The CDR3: CAWREKGTDTQYF. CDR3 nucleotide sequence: TGTGCCTGGAGGGAAAAGGGGACAGATACGCAGTATTTT.

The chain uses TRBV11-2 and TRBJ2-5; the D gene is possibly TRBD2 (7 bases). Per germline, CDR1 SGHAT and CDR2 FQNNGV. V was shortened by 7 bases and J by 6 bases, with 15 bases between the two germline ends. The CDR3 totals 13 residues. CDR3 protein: CASTLGGQQTQYF. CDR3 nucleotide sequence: TGTGCCAGCACCTTGGGGGGGCAGCAGACCCAGTACTTC.